The table lists the clone carrying this T cell receptor beta chain with many counts. Its target is not known. The read ends 3 residues before the CDR3 terminus; that terminus is restored from the germline J gene. The sample comes from a study of T cell clonality in common variable immunodeficiency. Findings and limits, study-wide: Shared TCRbeta clones were fewer between CVID subjects than controls. Common variable immunodeficiency TCR beta sequences reportedly had fewer deletions and N-nucleotide insertions. CVID subjects showed higher TCRbeta clonality than healthy controls. What drives increased CVID clonality needs T cell subpopulation sequencing.

Sequencing used immunoSEQ multiplex PCR; TCRdb keeps in-frame clones, though not all of them. Reported are tens of thousands of clones, none seen only once; the ten largest carry approximately 7%. Trimming pared 7 bases from V and 2 bases from J, leaving 10 bases between. This CDR3 comprises 14 residues. Germline V gene data show CDR1 as SGDLS and CDR2 as YYNGEE. Sequencing used peripheral blood mononuclear cells. The sequence was obtained from a human donor with common variable immunodeficiency. V and J are TRBV9 and TRBJ2-6; possibly TRBD1 for D (5 bases). The CDR3: CASGASAGANVLTF. CDR3 DNA (partial): TGTGCCAGCGGGGCGAGTGCTGGGGCCAACGTC.